This paragraph reports one TCR beta chain. Other DNA sequences from this sample encode an identical CDR3 as well. The sample originates from a study of blood T cell repertoires in COVID-19. For the study at large: Samples representing acute and convalescent COVID-19 were sourced from the United States, Italy and Spain. T cells, B-cell-depleted T cells, or PBMCs supplied cDNA or gDNA.

Per the original methods: Amplification of reference gene primers provided the estimated nucleated cell counts. Clones were sequenced by immunoSEQ multiplex PCR, and TCRdb holds only the in-frame ones, with some missing. V and J calls and clone size follow that table, whereas D and trimming were derived from the DNA. The sample has 250,000 to 350,000 clones, about nine tenths seen once; the top ten hold around 2.9%. V lost 2 bases and J 1 base, leaving 5 bases between the germline ends. The CDR3 is made up of 13 amino acids. Germline-derived CDR1 and CDR2 are SGHRS and YFSETQ. The material sequenced was peripheral blood. The receptor was isolated from a woman in her 30s with active or convalescent COVID-19. The chain recombines TRBV5-1 with TRBJ2-3, with D tentatively TRBD1 (5 bases). In DNA, the CDR3 is TGCGCCAGCAGCTTACAGGGCACAGATACGCAGTATTTT. This translates into CASSLQGTDTQYF.